This TCR beta chain came from a study of blood T cell repertoires in COVID-19. As handled by the study authors: Reference gene primers were amplified, and this amplification served to estimate nucleated cell counts. Only in-frame clones appear in the TCRdb table, and some are missing; sequencing was by immunoSEQ multiplex PCR. The V and J calls and the clone size are those of that table, but D and trimming were determined from the DNA. The profile covers a few hundred thousand clones, with 90% appearing a single time and 2.1% taken by the ten largest. Trimming left V 1 base short and J 8 bases short, with 11 bases between. The CDR3 sequence is 13 residues long. Germline lookup yields CDR1 SGHTA and CDR2 FQGNSA. Seattle enrolled patients during active infection and tracked them longitudinally.

The source of this sequence is an older woman with COVID-19, enrolled during active disease. The chain recombines TRBV7-2 with TRBJ1-2; no definite D call. Material: peripheral blood. The CDR3, as DNA: TGTGCCAGCAGCTTAGTTATGAGTCAAGGCTACACCTTC. This translates into CASSLVMSQGYTF.